This T cell receptor (beta chain) was documented in a study of blood T cell repertoires in COVID-19. The table came from immunoSEQ multiplex PCR; TCRdb's copy has only in-frame clones and leaves some out. The data contain around 330,000 clones, 85% of them singletons. Participants' own reports of clinical history determined their cohort assignment. Germline-derived CDR1 and CDR2 are WSHSY and SAAADI. The CDR3 is 15 amino acids. Trimming removed 4 bases at V and 4 bases at J, with 16 bases between. The clonotype originates from a woman in her 30s who had been exposed to COVID-19. Sequenced input: PBMCs or T cells enriched from blood (not recorded which). V is TRBV10-2 and J is TRBJ2-5; D might be TRBD1 (5 bases). Here the CDR3 reads CASSAFAGHGETQYF. CDR3 nucleotide sequence: TGCGCCAGCAGTGCGTTCGCAGGGCACGGAGAGACCCAGTACTTC.